Listed below are T cell receptor beta chains from one sample, sequenced in a study of preoperative IRX-2 immunotherapy in early breast cancer. Profiled with immunoSEQ multiplex PCR; TCRdb holds only in-frame clones, not every one. The data show fewer than 30,000 clones, roughly 90% seen once. The specimen was taken from a patient treated with IRX-2 immunotherapy. Receptors originate from a human donor with breast cancer. Both conserved end residues are part of each CDR3. The D gene is left open where the match is weak. Part of the rows lack a size; the others show once, few, many or a class for expanded clones.

v_gene	d_gene	j_gene	abundance	CDR3nt	CDR3aa
TRBV11-2	.	TRBJ2-6	.	TGTGCCAGCAGCTTAGGAGACGGTGCGATTCTGACTTTC	CASSLGDGAILTF
TRBV5-8	TRBD1	TRBJ1-4	.	TGTGCCAGCAGCTTGAGAACCCCAGGGGGCCTTGAAAAACTGTTTTTT	CASSLRTPGGLEKLFF
TRBV5-1	.	TRBJ2-3	once	TGCGCCAGCAGCTTGGAACAGAACACAGATACGCAGTATTTT	CASSLEQNTDTQYF
TRBV29-1	.	TRBJ1-2	.	TGCAGTGTGACAGGAGTAAATGGCTACACCTTC	CSVTGVNGYTF
TRBV7-2	.	TRBJ2-3	.	TGTGCCAGCAGCTTAGTGTCTAAAAGCACAGATACGCAGTATTTT	CASSLVSKSTDTQYF
TRBV27	TRBD2	TRBJ2-7	.	TGTGCCAGCAGTTTAGCGGGGGGGGGATACGAGCAGTACTTC	CASSLAGGGYEQYF
TRBV30	.	TRBJ2-7	.	TGTGCCTGGAGAGGGTTCGACGAGCAGTACTTC	CAWRGFDEQYF
TRBV18	.	TRBJ1-5	.	TGTGCCAGCTCGGGAGAGGGTCAGCCCCAGCATTTT	CASSGEGQPQHF
TRBV4-1	.	TRBJ2-7	.	TGCGCCAGCAGCCAGCAGACAGGTTTAACCTACGAGCAGTACTTC	CASSQQTGLTYEQYF
TRBV18	TRBD1	TRBJ2-5	.	TGTGCCAGCTCACCCGCGACAGGGCTCTTAGAGACCCAGTACTTC	CASSPATGLLETQYF
TRBV28	.	TRBJ2-1	.	TGTGCCAGCAGTTTTACGGCTAGCTACAATGAGCAGTTCTTC	CASSFTASYNEQFF
TRBV20-1	.	TRBJ1-5	.	TGCAGTGCACTTTCTGGCAGGTCCCAGCATTTT	CSALSGRSQHF
TRBV28	TRBD2	TRBJ2-6	.	TGTGCCAGCGCCGGGGCTAGCGGGAGTATTGGGGCCAACGTCCTGACTTTC	CASAGASGSIGANVLTF
TRBV7-8	.	TRBJ2-7	.	TGTGCCAGCAGACCACGGACGGCCTACGAGCAGTACTTC	CASRPRTAYEQYF
TRBV2	.	TRBJ1-4	.	TGTGCCAGCAGTGGGACTCAGGAAAAACTGTTTTTT	CASSGTQEKLFF
TRBV7-9	.	TRBJ2-5	once	TGTGCCTTGGGCCAAGAGACCCAGTACTTC	CALGQETQYF
TRBV30	.	TRBJ1-3	.	TGTGCCTGGAGTGCCGATGCAGGGAAAGTTAACACCATATATTTT	CAWSADAGKVNTIYF
TRBV7-2	.	TRBJ2-2	.	TGTGCCAGCAGCTTAGCTATGGGGATTGACGGGGAGCTGTTTTTT	CASSLAMGIDGELFF
TRBV6-5	.	TRBJ2-5	.	TGTGCCAGCAGTTACTCGAGGGGGATGGCAGAGACCCAGTACTTC	CASSYSRGMAETQYF
TRBV11-2	.	TRBJ2-7	once	TGTGCCAGCAGCTTAAGGGGTCGGGACCCAATCTACGAGCAGTACTTC	CASSLRGRDPIYEQYF
TRBV5-5	.	TRBJ1-5	.	TGTGCCAGCAGCGCATCAGGGAATAGCAATCAGCCCCAGCATTTT	CASSASGNSNQPQHF
TRBV5-4	TRBD1	TRBJ2-1	.	TGTGCCAGCAGCGGGACAGGTAGCTCCTACAATGAGCAGTTCTTC	CASSGTGSSYNEQFF
TRBV5-1	.	TRBJ2-3	.	TGCGCCAGCAGTTCGCAGGGGACAGATACGCAGTATTTT	CASSSQGTDTQYF
TRBV7-2	TRBD2	TRBJ2-5	.	TGTGCCAGCAGCCCTCTAGCGGGGGGGCTGGAGACCCAGTACTTC	CASSPLAGGLETQYF
TRBV7-6	TRBD1	TRBJ2-3	.	TGTGCCAGCAGCTTAGATGACAGGGAAGGAGATACGCAGTATTTT	CASSLDDREGDTQYF
TRBV5-1	TRBD2	TRBJ2-1	.	TGCGCCAGCAGCCCGGGACTAGCGGGAGCCAATGAGCAGTTCTTC	CASSPGLAGANEQFF
TRBV7-7	.	TRBJ1-3	.	TGTGCCAGCAGCTTAGGAGACCTCCAATCGGGAAACACCATATATTTT	CASSLGDLQSGNTIYF
TRBV2	TRBD2	TRBJ2-6	few	TGTGCCAGCAGTGGCGTGGGAGGGCCTGGGGCCAACGTCCTGACTTTC	CASSGVGGPGANVLTF
TRBV29-1	TRBD1	TRBJ1-5	.	TGCAGCGCTAGGGACAGGGGGCCTCGAAGCAATCAGCCCCAGCATTTT	CSARDRGPRSNQPQHF
TRBV15	.	TRBJ1-1	.	TGTGCCACCAGCAGAGAACTACAGGTGAACACTGAAGCTTTCTTT	CATSRELQVNTEAFF
TRBV10-3	.	TRBJ2-1	.	TGTGCCATCAGTGTGGGGCAGGCCTACAATGAGCAGTTCTTC	CAISVGQAYNEQFF
TRBV5-1	.	TRBJ2-7	once	TGCGCCAGCAGCCTCGGCCGGTTCGAGCAGTACTTC	CASSLGRFEQYF
TRBV4-2	TRBD1	TRBJ2-7	.	TGTGCCAGCAGCCAGGGACAGGGGACCTACGAGCAGTACTTC	CASSQGQGTYEQYF
TRBV10-3	TRBD1	TRBJ1-5	.	TGTGCCATCAGTTCCGGGACAGGATCTGATAGCAATCAGCCCCAGCATTTT	CAISSGTGSDSNQPQHF
TRBV28	.	TRBJ1-5	.	TGTGCCAGCAGTTCAGGCGGCAGTTCCTATAGCAATCAGCCCCAGCATTTT	CASSSGGSSYSNQPQHF
TRBV6-6	TRBD1	TRBJ2-3	.	TGTGCCAGCAGCCCTAGACAGGGTCTTCACATCGATACGCAGTATTTT	CASSPRQGLHIDTQYF
TRBV2	TRBD1	TRBJ1-5	.	TGTGCCAGCAGTCTGGACAGGGGGAGCAATCAGCCCCAGCATTTT	CASSLDRGSNQPQHF